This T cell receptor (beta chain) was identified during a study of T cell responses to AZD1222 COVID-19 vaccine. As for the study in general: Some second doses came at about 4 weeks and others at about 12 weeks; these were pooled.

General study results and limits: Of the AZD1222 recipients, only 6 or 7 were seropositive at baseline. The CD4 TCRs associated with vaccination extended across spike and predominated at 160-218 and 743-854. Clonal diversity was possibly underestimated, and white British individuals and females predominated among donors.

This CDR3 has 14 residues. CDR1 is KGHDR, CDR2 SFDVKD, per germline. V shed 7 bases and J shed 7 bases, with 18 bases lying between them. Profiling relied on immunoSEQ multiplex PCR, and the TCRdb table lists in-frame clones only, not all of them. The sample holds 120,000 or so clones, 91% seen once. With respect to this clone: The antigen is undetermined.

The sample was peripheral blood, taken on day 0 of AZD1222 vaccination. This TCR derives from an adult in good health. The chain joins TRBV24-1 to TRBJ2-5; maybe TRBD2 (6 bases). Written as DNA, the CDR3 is TGTGCCACCAGCCCAGGACTATCTCCGGGGACCCAGTACTTC. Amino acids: CATSPGLSPGTQYF.